The present TCR beta chain was sequenced within a study of cytomegalovirus exposure and HLA in healthy donors. V shed 0 bases and J shed 3 bases, with 4 bases lying between them. The CDR3 is 13 residues long. CDR1 SGHNT and CDR2 YYREEE come from the germline V gene (reference sequence). The PCR had 60 Vbeta and 13 Jbeta primers. The method was immunoSEQ multiplex PCR; TCRdb's version includes in-frame clones alone and lacks a portion of them. Among some 120,000 clones, about three quarters were seen once, and the ten largest hold around 3.6%. The chain has TRBV5-4 and TRBJ2-1, with D uncertain. Material: PBMCs. This clonotype was obtained from a man aged 25 to 45 in good health and CMV-seronegative. The CDR3 sequence: CASSLESYNEQFF. CDR3 DNA sequence: TGTGCCAGCAGCTTGGAGAGCTACAATGAGCAGTTCTTC.